These 19 T cell receptor beta chains originate from one sample sequenced in a study of T-cell memory formation after mild COVID-19. One entry per CDR3 protein results from TCRdb running MiXCR on the 5' RACE reads. Here the sample spans roughly 510,000 distinct CDR3 sequences, around a sixth being singletons. Source material: PBMCs or a T cell subset sorted from them (not recorded which). The receptors shown here come from an adult woman who had mild COVID-19 (a few samples of this study predate the infection). Cell type and time point are not known.

The gene calls are TRBV12-3 or TRBV12-4 and TRBJ2-7; 12 bases agree with TRBD2. The CDR3 has 14 residues. V shed 5 bases and J 7 bases; nucleotides not matched to a gene: 6. CDR3 residues: CASSSLAGGREQYF. As DNA, the CDR3 is TGTGCCAGCAGTAGTCTAGCGGGGGGGCGGGAGCAGTACTTC.

This chain joins TRBV24-1 and TRBJ1-1; D gene ambiguous. V lost 2 bases and J lost 10, with 13 bases in between. Looked up from germline, CDR1 is KGHDR and CDR2 is SFDVKD. There are 13 residues in the CDR3. The CDR3 region has the DNA TGTGCCACCAGTGATTCCGTATTAGGGAGAGCTTTCTTT. This encodes CATSDSVLGRAFF.

The chain joins TRBV29-1 to TRBJ1-2; D unresolved. V was trimmed by 4 bases and J by 2 bases, leaving 8 bases between them. The CDR3 has 12 amino acids. CDR1 is SQVTM and CDR2 is ANQGSEA in the germline V gene. This CDR3 reads CSVVVRNYGYTF. CDR3 bases: TGCAGCGTTGTTGTCAGGAACTATGGCTACACCTTC.

This clonotype was recorded a few times. CDR3 amino acids: CASSLGLRESETQYF. The CDR3 nucleotides read TGTGCCAGCAGCTTAGGGTTGAGGGAGAGTGAGACCCAGTACTTC. The chain combines TRBV11-2 with TRBJ2-5; D may be TRBD2 (5 bases). Germline CDR1 SGHAT, CDR2 FQNNGV. This CDR3 has 15 amino acids. Trimming pared 1 base from V and 5 bases from J, leaving 14 bases between.

This sequence joins TRBV15 and TRBJ2-3; 13 bases map to TRBD2. The CDR3 covers 17 residues. Per the germline V gene, CDR1 is LNHNV and CDR2 is YYDKDF (reference sequence). V gave up 5 bases and J gave up 5 bases; unmatched junction bases: 10. CDR3 protein: CATSSPWTSGRGDTQYF. In DNA form, the CDR3 reads TGTGCCACCAGCTCTCCCTGGACTAGCGGGAGAGGAGATACGCAGTATTTT.

This clonotype was counted only a few times. V gene TRBV7-9 combines with J gene TRBJ1-1; perhaps TRBD1 as D (5 bases). The V gene lost 6 bases and the J gene lost 2 bases, with 16 bases spanning the gap. The CDR3 totals 15 residues. CDR1 and CDR2 (germline): SEHNR, FQNEAQ (reference sequence). The CDR3 loop reads CASRPLRGGNTEAFF. In nucleotides, the CDR3 is TGTGCCAGCAGGCCGCTTCGGGGGGGAAACACTGAAGCTTTCTTT.

The chain recombines TRBV12-3 or TRBV12-4 with TRBJ2-1; 12 bases align to TRBD2. The CDR3 covers 16 residues. Trimming at V came to 7 bases and at J to 0 bases, leaving 4 bases not matched to a gene. The CDR3 loop reads CASTPGLAGSYNEQFF. As DNA, the CDR3 is TGTGCCAGCACCCCGGGACTAGCGGGCTCCTACAATGAGCAGTTCTTC.

V and J are TRBV5-1 and TRBJ2-1; D not certain. Per the germline V gene, CDR1 is SGHRS and CDR2 is YFSETQ. The CDR3 runs to 13 residues. The V end was cut by 5 bases, the J end by 1 base, with 7 bases between. The CDR3 protein is CASSYGSYNEQFF. The CDR3 DNA follows: TGCGCCAGCAGTTATGGATCCTACAATGAGCAGTTCTTC.

This clonotype appeared a few times. V and J are TRBV20-1 and TRBJ1-6, with D tentatively TRBD1 (6 bases). CDR3 length: 16 amino acids. In germline, CDR1 is DFQATT, CDR2 SNEGSKA (reference sequence). Trimming removed 1 base at V and 9 bases at J, with 19 bases between. The CDR3 region is CSARGTLTGLASPLHF. As DNA, the CDR3 is TGCAGTGCTAGAGGTACCTTGACAGGACTAGCTTCACCCCTCCACTTT.

This clonotype was observed many times. CDR3 nucleotides: TGTGCCAGCAGCTTAGCGGGACAGGGAGTCTATGGCTACACCTTC. This gives the protein CASSLAGQGVYGYTF. The rearrangement uses TRBV7-8 and TRBJ1-2, with 9 bases that match TRBD1. Germline values: CDR1 SGHVS, CDR2 FQNEAQ. This CDR3 has 15 amino acids. V dropped 0 bases and J dropped 4; count of bases not matched to a gene: 3.

V usage is TRBV7-9 and J usage is TRBJ2-3, with 12 bases identical to TRBD2. The V segment lost 5 bases and the J segment 4 bases; nucleotides outside the gene matches: 7. Germline V gene data show CDR1 as SEHNR and CDR2 as FQNEAQ (reference sequence). This CDR3 is built from 16 residues. CDR3 sequence reads: CASSPSSGGESDTQYF. The CDR3 region has the DNA TGTGCCAGCAGCCCCTCTAGCGGGGGGGAATCAGATACGCAGTATTTT.

The chain employs TRBV6-2 or TRBV6-3 and TRBJ2-7; D is possibly TRBD2 (6 bases). The CDR3 covers 13 residues. V lost 7 bases and J 2 bases, leaving 12 bases between the germline ends. CDR1 MNHEY and CDR2 SVGEGT come from the germline V gene. This CDR3 is CASTSVSTYEQYF. CDR3 DNA sequence: TGTGCCAGCACTAGCGTCTCAACCTACGAGCAGTACTTC.

The chain has TRBV7-9 and TRBJ1-2, with D uncertain. Trimming cost V 5 bases and J 8 bases, with 12 bases left between them. This CDR3 comprises 12 residues. Germline V CDR1 and CDR2: SEHNR, FQNEAQ (reference sequence). The DNA for the CDR3 is TGTGCCAGCAGCCAAAATACGGGAGGCTACACCTTC. Its protein product is CASSQNTGGYTF. Using reference TRBV7-9 and TRBJ1-2 for the parts outside the CDR3, the full variable domain is DTGVSQNPRHKITKRGQNVTFRCDPISEHNRLYWYRQTLGQGPEFLTYFQNEAQLEKSRLLSDRFSAERPKGSFSTLEIQRTEQGDSAMYLCASSQNTGGYTFGSGTRLTVV.

This chain joins TRBV29-1 and TRBJ2-6; 8 nucleotides agree with TRBD1. The CDR3 contains 19 residues. Germline CDR1 and CDR2: SQVTM and ANQGSEA. V lost 0 bases to trimming and J lost 0 bases; unmatched junction nucleotides: 10. The CDR3 spells CSVEDPHGTGPSGANVLTF. The CDR3 region has the DNA TGCAGCGTTGAAGATCCGCACGGGACAGGACCCTCTGGGGCCAACGTCCTGACTTTC.

The chain carries TRBV7-8 and TRBJ2-3; the match to TRBD2 covers 10 bases. The CDR3 is made up of 18 amino acids. V was clipped by 5 bases and J by 6 bases; unmatched bases: 17. Germline V gene data show CDR1 as SGHVS and CDR2 as FQNEAQ. The CDR3 DNA reads as TGTGCCAGCAGCGGCCAAGGAACCGGGACTAGCGTATCGGATACGCAGTATTTT. It encodes CASSGQGTGTSVSDTQYF. Full variable domain (rest looked up from reference TRBV7-8 and TRBJ2-3): GAGVSQSPRYKVAKRGQDVALRCDPISGHVSLFWYQQALGQGPEFLTYFQNEAQLDKSGLPSDRFFAERPEGSVSTLKIQRTQQEDSAVYLCASSGQGTGTSVSDTQYFGPGTRLTVL.

This clonotype appeared a few times. This chain links TRBV24-1 with TRBJ2-4; the D gene could be TRBD1 or TRBD2 (5 bases each). Trimming stripped 9 bases from V and 5 bases from J, with 13 bases between. The V gene's germline CDR1 is KGHDR and CDR2 SFDVKD. This CDR3 comprises 13 residues. The CDR3 spells CATFGGSENIQYF. In DNA, the CDR3 is TGTGCCACCTTTGGGGGTAGCGAAAACATTCAGTACTTC.

This clonotype appeared a single time. Here the CDR3 reads CASSAGESGTEAFF. DNA for the CDR3: TGCGCCAGCAGCGCAGGGGAATCGGGTACTGAAGCTTTCTTT. The V call is TRBV5-1, the J call TRBJ1-1; D perhaps matches TRBD1 (6 bases). V lost 4 bases and J 5 bases, leaving 15 bases between the germline ends. CDR1 is SGHRS, CDR2 YFSETQ, per germline. This CDR3 region has 14 residues.

V gene TRBV7-8 combines with J gene TRBJ1-2; D not resolved. Germline V gene sequence: CDR1 SGHVS, CDR2 FQNEAQ. This CDR3 is built from 13 residues. Trimming shortened V by 0 bases and J by 4 bases, and 6 bases separated the two germline ends. CDR3 region: CASSLAEPYGYTF. CDR3 bases: TGTGCCAGCAGCTTAGCGGAACCCTATGGCTACACCTTC.

In this sample, this clonotype turned up a few times. The chain uses TRBV5-1 and TRBJ2-1; 11 bases match TRBD1. Germline CDR1 and CDR2: SGHRS and YFSETQ. The V and J ends lost 4 bases and 10 bases, in that order; junction bases with no gene match: 4. The CDR3 is 13 amino acids. CDR3 bases: TGCGCCAGCAGCACCCGGACAGGGGGCGAGCAGTTCTTC. This sequence encodes CASSTRTGGEQFF.